This is a list of T cell receptor beta chains from one sample in a study of cytomegalovirus exposure and HLA in healthy donors. Using immunoSEQ multiplex PCR, the repertoire was profiled, and TCRdb retains in-frame clones only, with some absent. The table has 210,000 or so clones, 80% to 90% seen once. What was sequenced was PBMCs. These receptors were taken from a young man in good health and CMV-seronegative. Both conserved end residues are part of each CDR3. The D gene is left open where the match is weak.

j_gene: TRBJ1-2
v_gene: TRBV4-3
d_gene: -
CDR3aa: CASSLGQGRVGYTF

j_gene: TRBJ2-7
v_gene: TRBV11-3
d_gene: TRBD1
CDR3aa: CASSLGQGLSKAYEQYF

j_gene: TRBJ2-2
v_gene: TRBV5-1
d_gene: TRBD1
CDR3aa: CASSTTGVDTGELFF

j_gene: TRBJ2-7
v_gene: TRBV11-2
d_gene: -
CDR3aa: CASSLPAGQTVSYEQYF

j_gene: TRBJ1-2
v_gene: TRBV6-5
d_gene: -
CDR3aa: CASSRQAYKDYGYTF

j_gene: TRBJ1-2
v_gene: TRBV5-4
d_gene: TRBD1
CDR3aa: CASSEGTVGYTF

j_gene: TRBJ2-7
v_gene: TRBV29-1
d_gene: TRBD2
CDR3aa: CSVLREGPVEQYF

j_gene: TRBJ1-2
v_gene: TRBV29-1
d_gene: TRBD1
CDR3aa: CSVATGSYGYTF

j_gene: TRBJ2-3
v_gene: TRBV6-4
d_gene: -
CDR3aa: CASSDSRGGTDTQYF

j_gene: TRBJ2-7
v_gene: TRBV19
d_gene: TRBD1
CDR3aa: CASSPAGQGRFYEQYF

j_gene: TRBJ2-1
v_gene: TRBV14
d_gene: TRBD1
CDR3aa: CASSQEAGTGTNEQFF

j_gene: TRBJ1-6
v_gene: TRBV6-5
d_gene: TRBD1
CDR3aa: CASSRQGYNSPLHF

j_gene: TRBJ2-7
v_gene: TRBV6-1
d_gene: -
CDR3aa: CASSPGVEQYF

j_gene: TRBJ1-3
v_gene: TRBV7-2
d_gene: -
CDR3aa: CASRPGGTGNTIYF

j_gene: TRBJ2-7
v_gene: TRBV29-1
d_gene: -
CDR3aa: CSGQAAGSYEQYF